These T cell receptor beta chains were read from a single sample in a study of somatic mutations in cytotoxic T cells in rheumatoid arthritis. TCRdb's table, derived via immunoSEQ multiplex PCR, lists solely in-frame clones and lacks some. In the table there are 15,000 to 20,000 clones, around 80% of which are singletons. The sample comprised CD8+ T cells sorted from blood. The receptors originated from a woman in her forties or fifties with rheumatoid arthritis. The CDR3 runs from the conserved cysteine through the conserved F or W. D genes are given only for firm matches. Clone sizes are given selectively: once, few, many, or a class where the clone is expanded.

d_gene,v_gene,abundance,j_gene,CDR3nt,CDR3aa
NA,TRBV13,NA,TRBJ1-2,TGTGCCAGCACCCACAGATATGGCTACACCTTC,CASTHRYGYTF
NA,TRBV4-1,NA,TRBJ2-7,TGCGCCAGCAGCCAAGATGCGGACAGAAGCTCCTACGAGCAGTACTTC,CASSQDADRSSYEQYF
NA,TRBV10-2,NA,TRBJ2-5,TGCGCCAGCAGTTCTGGGGGCGAGCTAGAGACCCAGTACTTC,CASSSGGELETQYF
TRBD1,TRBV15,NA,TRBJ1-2,TGTGCCACCAGCATACGGACAGGAAACTATGGCTACACCTTC,CATSIRTGNYGYTF
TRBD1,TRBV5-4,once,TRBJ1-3,TGTGCCAGCAGCTCGGGACAGGGGATTGGAAACACCATATATTTT,CASSSGQGIGNTIYF
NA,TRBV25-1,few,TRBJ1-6,TGTGCCAGCAGTCGCCCCGGCGGTCCGGGGAGGGCTTCACCCCTCCACTTT,CASSRPGGPGRASPLHF
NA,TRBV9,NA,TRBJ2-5,TGTGCCAGCAGCGTAGGCGGGAAAGGGACCCAGTACTTC,CASSVGGKGTQYF
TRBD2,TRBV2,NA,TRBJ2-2,TGTGCCAGCAGTGAAATCCCTAGCGGCAACACCGGGGAGCTGTTTTTT,CASSEIPSGNTGELFF
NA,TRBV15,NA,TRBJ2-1,TGTGCCACCAGCAGAGTTGGGAATGAGCAGTTCTTC,CATSRVGNEQFF
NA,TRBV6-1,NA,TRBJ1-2,TGTGCCAGCAGTGTGTCACCGTATGGCTACACCTTC,CASSVSPYGYTF
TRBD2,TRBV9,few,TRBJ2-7,TGTGCCAGCAGCCCCCTAAGCGGGAGGACCTACGAGCAGTACTTC,CASSPLSGRTYEQYF
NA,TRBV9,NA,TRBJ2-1,TGTGCCAGCAGCGTTACCGGGACACCGAGCTCCTACAATGAGCAGTTCTTC,CASSVTGTPSSYNEQFF
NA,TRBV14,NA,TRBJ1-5,TGTGCCAGCAGTCAAGAAGCTTGGGCGCCCCAGCATTTT,CASSQEAWAPQHF
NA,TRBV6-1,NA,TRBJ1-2,TGTGCCAGCAGTGAACCCGGGACTTATGGCTACACCTTC,CASSEPGTYGYTF
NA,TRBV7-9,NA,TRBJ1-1,TGTGCCAGCCGACGAGAGGAGACTGAAGCTTTCTTT,CASRREETEAFF
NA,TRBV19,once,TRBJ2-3,TGTGCCAGTAGTATAACACGGAGGGCCCCCACAGATACGCAGTATTTT,CASSITRRAPTDTQYF
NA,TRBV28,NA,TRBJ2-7,TGTGCCAGCAGCCGTACTCAGGAAAACGAGCAGTACTTC,CASSRTQENEQYF
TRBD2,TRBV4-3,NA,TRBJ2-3,TGCGCCAGCAGCCCTGGGACTAGCCCTCGTGAAGTGGTTAGCACAGATACGCAGTATTTT,CASSPGTSPREVVSTDTQYF
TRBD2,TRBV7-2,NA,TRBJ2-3,TGTGCCAGCAGCCAACTAGCGGGAGAGGCAGATACGCAGTATTTT,CASSQLAGEADTQYF
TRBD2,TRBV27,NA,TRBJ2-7,TGTGCCAGCAGTTTACTAGGGACTAGCGGGGCGACCTACGAGCAGTACTTC,CASSLLGTSGATYEQYF
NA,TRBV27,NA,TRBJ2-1,TGTGCCAGCAGTTTAGGTGCCAGCTCCTACAATGAGCAGTTCTTC,CASSLGASSYNEQFF
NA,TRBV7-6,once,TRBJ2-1,TGTGCCAGCAGCCAGGGGCCTATGTCCTACAATGAGCAGTTCTTC,CASSQGPMSYNEQFF
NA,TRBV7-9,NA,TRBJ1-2,TGTGCCAGCAGCCTGGCCCATGGCTACACCTTC,CASSLAHGYTF
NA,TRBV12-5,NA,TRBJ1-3,TGTGCTAGTGGTTTGGGGGGGACCGGAAACACCATATATTTT,CASGLGGTGNTIYF
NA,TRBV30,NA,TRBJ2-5,TGTGCCTGGAACAGGGTGCAAGAGACCCAGTACTTC,CAWNRVQETQYF
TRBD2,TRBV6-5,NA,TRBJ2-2,TGTGCCAGCAGTTACCAAGCGGGAGGAACCGGGGAGCTGTTTTTT,CASSYQAGGTGELFF
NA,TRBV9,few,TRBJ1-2,TGTGCCAGCAGCGTAGAAGGGGACTATGGCTACACCTTC,CASSVEGDYGYTF
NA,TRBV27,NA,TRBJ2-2,TGTGCCAGCAGTCCCACCCTGGGCAGGGCGAACACCGGGGAGCTGTTTTTT,CASSPTLGRANTGELFF
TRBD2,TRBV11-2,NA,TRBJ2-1,TGTGCCAGCAGCTTAGCTTGGGGGGGGGTCTTCAATGAGCAGTTCTTC,CASSLAWGGVFNEQFF
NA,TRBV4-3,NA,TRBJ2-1,TGCGCCAGCAGCCAAGATACGTGGCGGGATAGTATCAATGAGCAGTTCTTC,CASSQDTWRDSINEQFF
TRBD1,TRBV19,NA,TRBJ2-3,TGTGCCAGTAGTTGGGACAGGGGGTCAGATACGCAGTATTTT,CASSWDRGSDTQYF
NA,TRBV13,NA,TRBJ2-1,TGTGCCAGCAGCTACAACCCCCCTCGACCGGGAGACAATGAGCAGTTCTTC,CASSYNPPRPGDNEQFF
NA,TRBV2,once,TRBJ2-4,TGTGCCAGCACCCCCCCAGTAGCCAAAAACATTCAGTACTTC,CASTPPVAKNIQYF
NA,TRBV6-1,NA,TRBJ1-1,TGTGCCAGCAGTGACGGGAGATACACTGAAGCTTTCTTT,CASSDGRYTEAFF
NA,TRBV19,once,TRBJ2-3,TGTGCCAGTAGTTCCGGGATAACCGTTGACATCACAGATACGCAGTATTTT,CASSSGITVDITDTQYF
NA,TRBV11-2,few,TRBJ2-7,TGTGCCAGCAGCCAAGGGGGGGCTCTCGACGAGCAGTACTTC,CASSQGGALDEQYF
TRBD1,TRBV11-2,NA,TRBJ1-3,TGTGCCAGCAGCTTAGTAGACAGGGGTGACGGAAACACCATATATTTT,CASSLVDRGDGNTIYF
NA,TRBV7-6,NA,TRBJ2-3,TGTGCCAGCAGCTTAATCCCTAGCACAGATACGCAGTATTTT,CASSLIPSTDTQYF
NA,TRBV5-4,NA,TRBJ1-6,TGTGCCAGCAGCTCGGGGGCGAATTCACCCCTCCACTTT,CASSSGANSPLHF
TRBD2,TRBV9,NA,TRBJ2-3,TGTGCCAGCAGCCCCAGCGGGAAGGCAGATACGCAGTATTTT,CASSPSGKADTQYF
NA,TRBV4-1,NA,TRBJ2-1,TGCGCCAGCAGCCAACTGGACGGACCCCCCTACAATGAGCAGTTCTTC,CASSQLDGPPYNEQFF